The sample holds a few counts of the clone carrying this T cell receptor beta chain. What it binds is not known. This entry is derived from a study of T-cell memory formation after mild COVID-19. Findings and caveats of the study: Contracting CD4+ clones were located mainly in CM and EM, and CD8+ clones in EMRA.

TCRdb redid the calling of the 5' RACE reads with MiXCR, one entry per CDR3 protein. The profile covers 550,000 to 600,000 distinct CDR3 sequences, with around 16% appearing a single time and around 8.1% taken by the ten largest. There are 18 residues in the CDR3. The germline CDR1 and CDR2 sequences are MGHRA and YSYEKL. Germline trimming cut 0 bases from V and 2 bases from J; bases unmatched to any gene: 11. The sequencing input was PBMCs or a T cell subset sorted from them (not recorded which). This receptor was identified in an adult woman who had mild COVID-19 (a few samples of this study predate the infection). Cell type and time point are not known. The chain carries TRBV4-1 and TRBJ1-2, with 8 bases fitting TRBD1. The CDR3 spells CASSQDPERGTGNYGYTF. CDR3 nucleotide sequence: TGCGCCAGCAGCCAAGATCCCGAGAGGGGGACAGGCAACTATGGCTACACCTTC.